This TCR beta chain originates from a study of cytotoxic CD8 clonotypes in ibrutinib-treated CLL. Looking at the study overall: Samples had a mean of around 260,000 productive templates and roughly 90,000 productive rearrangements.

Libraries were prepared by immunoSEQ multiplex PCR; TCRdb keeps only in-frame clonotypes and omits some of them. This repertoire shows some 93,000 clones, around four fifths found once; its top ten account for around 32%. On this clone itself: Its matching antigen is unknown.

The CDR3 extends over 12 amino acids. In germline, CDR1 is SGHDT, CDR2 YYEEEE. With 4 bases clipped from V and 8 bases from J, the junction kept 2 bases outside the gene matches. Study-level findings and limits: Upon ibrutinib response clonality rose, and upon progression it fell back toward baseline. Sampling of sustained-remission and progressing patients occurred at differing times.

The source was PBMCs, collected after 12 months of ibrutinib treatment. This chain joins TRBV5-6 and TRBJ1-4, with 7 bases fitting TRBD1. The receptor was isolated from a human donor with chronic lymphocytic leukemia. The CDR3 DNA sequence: TGTGCCAGCAGCCGCAGGGGGGAAAAACTGTTTTTT. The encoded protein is CASSRRGEKLFF.